Following are 26 T cell receptor beta chains from one sample sequenced in a study of patients and donors after allogeneic stem cell transplantation. TCRdb fed the RT-PCR reads into MiXCR, producing one record per CDR3 protein. The sample contains 390,000 or so distinct CDR3 sequences, 16% of which appear only once. Material for sequencing was blood, either unsorted or a sorted T cell fraction (not recorded which). These receptors were taken from a human donor who was either an allogeneic HSCT recipient or a stem cell or donor lymphocyte infusion donor (not recorded which). It is not recorded whose cells these are; they may come from a transplant donor.

This chain uses TRBV20-1 with TRBJ1-5, with 10 bases that match TRBD1. CDR1 and CDR2 from the germline V gene are DFQATT and SNEGSKA (reference sequence). With 5 bases clipped from V and 6 bases from J, the junction kept 10 bases outside the gene matches. The CDR3 is 15 amino acids. CDR3 region: CSAPWDRGRSQPQHF. CDR3 DNA: TGCAGTGCTCCCTGGGACAGGGGAAGAAGTCAGCCCCAGCATTTT.

The V gene is TRBV25-1, the J gene TRBJ1-1, with D uncertain. This CDR3 is 16 amino acids long. CDR1 is MGHDK and CDR2 is SYGVNS in the germline V gene. Trimming stripped 3 bases from V and 1 base from J, with 15 bases between. The CDR3 loop is CASSEGSVRANTEAFF. The CDR3 bases are TGTGCCAGCAGTGAGGGGAGTGTCAGAGCGAACACTGAAGCTTTCTTT.

This clonotype was seen more than once but under ten times. The chain combines TRBV14 with TRBJ1-3, with a possible D match to TRBD1 (6 bases). This CDR3 is 17 amino acids long. Germline CDR1 is SGHDN and CDR2 is FVKESK. Trimming pared 1 base from V and 0 bases from J, leaving 13 bases between. The CDR3 is CASSQGFRGPSGNTIYF. The CDR3, as DNA: TGTGCCAGCAGCCAAGGCTTCAGGGGCCCCTCTGGAAACACCATATATTTT.

This clonotype occurred many times. The rearrangement uses TRBV7-9 and TRBJ1-1; D may be TRBD1 (6 bases). The CDR3 totals 14 residues. Germline V gives CDR1 SEHNR, CDR2 FQNEAQ (reference sequence). Trimming pared 6 bases from V and 6 bases from J, leaving 17 bases between. CDR3 DNA: TGTGCCAGCAGGGCCAGGGGTGGTAACGCTGAAGCTTTCTTT. It encodes CASRARGGNAEAFF.

This clonotype was seen only a few times. The gene calls are TRBV30 and TRBJ1-5; D possibly corresponds to TRBD1 (5 bases). Looked up from germline, CDR1 is GTSNPN and CDR2 is SVGIG (reference sequence). This CDR3 contains 12 residues. Trimming cost V 5 bases and J 3 bases, with 8 bases left between them. The DNA for the CDR3 is TGTGCCTGGGACAGTTTCAATCAGCCCCAGCATTTT. Its translation is CAWDSFNQPQHF.

In this sample, this clonotype is medium-sized (0.01 to 0.1%). The CDR3 reads CASSPSGAFSYNEQFF. The CDR3, as DNA: TGTGCCAGCAGCCCAAGCGGGGCCTTCTCCTACAATGAGCAGTTCTTC. The chain carries TRBV7-9 and TRBJ2-1; 7 bases match TRBD2. This CDR3 spans 16 amino acids. J gave up 0 bases and V 5 bases, and 7 bases lay outside the gene matches. The germline V gene encodes CDR1 SEHNR and CDR2 FQNEAQ (reference sequence). The whole variable domain, remainder taken from reference TRBV7-9 and TRBJ2-1, is DTGVSQNPRHKITKRGQNVTFRCDPISEHNRLYWYRQTLGQGPEFLTYFQNEAQLEKSRLLSDRFSAERPKGSFSTLEIQRTEQGDSAMYLCASSPSGAFSYNEQFFGPGTRLTVL.

This clonotype appeared a few times. This sequence joins TRBV5-1 and TRBJ1-2; no definite D call. This CDR3 is 14 amino acids long. The germline CDR1 and CDR2 sequences are SGHRS and YFSETQ. Between the trimmed V and J ends, which lost 4 bases and 5 bases, there was a span of 15 bases. The CDR3 sequence is CASSLADKSYGYTF. CDR3 DNA: TGCGCCAGCAGCCTGGCCGACAAGTCATATGGCTACACCTTC.

The V and J genes are TRBV15 and TRBJ1-1; D is unresolved. Deletions cut 0 bases from V and 7 bases from J, with 9 bases between. The CDR3 is 13 residues long. From germline, CDR1 is LNHNV and CDR2 YYDKDF (reference sequence). The chain's CDR3 is CATSREQSLEAFF. CDR3 DNA: TGTGCCACCAGCAGAGAACAGAGCCTTGAAGCTTTCTTT. The full variable domain, in which reference TRBV15 and TRBJ1-1 provide the parts outside the CDR3, is DAMVIQNPRYQVTQFGKPVTLSCSQTLNHNVMYWYQQKSSQAPKLLFHYYDKDFNNEADTPDNFQSRRPNTSFCFLDIRSPGLGDTAMYLCATSREQSLEAFFGQGTRLTVV.

This clonotype was detected only a few times. The gene calls are TRBV14 and TRBJ1-3, with D hard to call. Trimming left V 0 bases short and J 4 bases short, with 10 bases between. Germline assignment: CDR1 SGHDN and CDR2 FVKESK. The CDR3 is made up of 15 amino acids. This CDR3 is CASSQELGLGNTIYF. The CDR3 DNA reads TGTGCCAGCAGCCAAGAACTAGGGCTGGGAAACACCATATATTTT.

This clonotype was recorded many times. The V gene is TRBV12-3 or TRBV12-4, the J gene TRBJ1-1; unclear D gene. V gave up 5 bases and J gave up 4 bases, with 26 bases separating them. The CDR3 runs to 18 residues. CDR3: CASSTVGRAILRGTEAFF. As DNA, the CDR3 is TGTGCCAGCAGTACCGTGGGGAGGGCTATACTTCGGGGCACTGAAGCTTTCTTT.

This clonotype has only a few counts. The chain has TRBV24-1 and TRBJ2-1, with unresolved D. V was trimmed by 3 bases and J by 7 bases, leaving 3 bases between them. Germline lookup yields CDR1 KGHDR and CDR2 SFDVKD. CDR3 length: 11 amino acids. CDR3 in amino acids: CATSDPNEQFF. The CDR3, as DNA: TGTGCCACCAGTGATCCTAATGAGCAGTTCTTC.

This chain uses TRBV7-2 with TRBJ2-2; the match to TRBD2 covers 8 bases. V trimming: 2 bases; J trimming: 5 bases; junction bases outside the gene matches: 10. The CDR3 runs to 17 residues. The germline gives CDR1 SGHTA, CDR2 FQGNSA. The CDR3 here is CASSLPGRAKRTGELFF. CDR3 sequence (DNA): TGTGCCAGCAGCTTACCCGGGAGGGCGAAACGGACCGGGGAGCTGTTTTTT.

This rearrangement joins TRBV19 to TRBJ1-2; D is unclear. Germline assignment: CDR1 LNHDA and CDR2 SQIVND (reference sequence). CDR3 size: 14 residues. Trimming removed 3 bases from V and 7 bases from J, with 15 bases in between. The CDR3 reads CASSIDLMLLGYTF. The CDR3, as DNA: TGTGCCAGTAGTATTGATCTTATGTTACTTGGCTACACCTTC.

The rearrangement joins TRBV7-9 to TRBJ2-4; D call uncertain. V was cut by 10 bases and J by 0 bases, with 10 bases left in between. This CDR3 spans 13 amino acids. The germline CDR1 and CDR2 sequences are SEHNR and FQNEAQ (reference sequence). CDR3 sequence: CATMHLAKNIQYF. The CDR3 DNA reads TGTGCCACTATGCACCTAGCCAAAAACATTCAGTACTTC. The complete variable domain, with remaining parts taken from reference TRBV7-9 and TRBJ2-4, reads DTGVSQNPRHKITKRGQNVTFRCDPISEHNRLYWYRQTLGQGPEFLTYFQNEAQLEKSRLLSDRFSAERPKGSFSTLEIQRTEQGDSAMYLCATMHLAKNIQYFGAGTRLSVL.

The table lists this clonotype with a few counts. The chain joins TRBV7-2 to TRBJ2-2; D assignment may be TRBD1 or TRBD2 (6 bases each). V lost 7 bases and J 2 bases, leaving 14 bases between the germline ends. CDR1 and CDR2 from the germline V gene are SGHTA and FQGNSA. The CDR3 has 15 residues. This CDR3 is CASKSGALNTGELFF. The DNA for the CDR3 is TGTGCCAGCAAATCGGGGGCCCTTAACACCGGGGAGCTGTTTTTT.

This rearrangement joins TRBV18 to TRBJ2-1, with 15 bases fitting TRBD2. Germline lookup yields CDR1 KGHSH and CDR2 LQKENI. The junction had 13 bases not matched to a gene; V was cut back by 4 bases and J by 0 bases. This CDR3 is 21 amino acids long. DNA of the CDR3: TGTGCCAGCTCACGCCTATTTTCGGGACTAGCGGGGGGAAACTCCTACAATGAGCAGTTCTTC. Protein: CASSRLFSGLAGGNSYNEQFF.

In this sample, this clonotype turned up a few times. V and J are TRBV5-6 and TRBJ2-5; D is undetermined. V lost 2 bases to trimming and J lost 1 base, with 6 bases between them. There are 13 residues in the CDR3. CDR1 is SGHDT and CDR2 is YYEEEE in the germline V gene. CDR3 nucleotides: TGTGCCAGCAGCTTTGACACCCAAGAGACCCAGTACTTC. It is translated as CASSFDTQETQYF.

J is TRBJ2-5 and V is TRBV13, with 10 nucleotides matching TRBD2. V gave up 4 bases and J gave up 3 bases; unmatched junction bases: 5. The CDR3 has 15 residues. Looked up from germline, CDR1 is PRHDT and CDR2 is FYEKMQ (reference sequence). CDR3 loop: CASSSKRGGKETQYF. The DNA of the CDR3 is TGTGCCAGCAGCTCCAAGCGGGGGGGCAAAGAGACCCAGTACTTC.

This clonotype has more than one count but fewer than ten. CDR3: CASSIGQGASYNEQFF. The CDR3 DNA reads TGCGCCAGCAGCATTGGACAGGGGGCTTCCTACAATGAGCAGTTCTTC. This chain connects TRBV5-1 to TRBJ2-1; the match to TRBD1 covers 11 bases. With 4 bases clipped from V and 1 base from J, the junction kept 4 bases outside the gene matches. CDR3 size: 16 residues. The V gene's germline CDR1 is SGHRS and CDR2 YFSETQ.

This clonotype was detected a few times. The CDR3 DNA follows: TGCAGCGTGGGCGTCCACAGTTACGAGCAGTACTTC. Translation gives CSVGVHSYEQYF. The chain recombines TRBV29-1 with TRBJ2-7; D is ambiguous. The CDR3 has 12 amino acids. Germline V CDR1 and CDR2: SQVTM, ANQGSEA. Trimming removed 6 bases at V and 4 bases at J, with 13 bases between.

This clonotype was counted at least ten times. One junction end does not reproduce the germline sequence, and a read error may be involved. The rearrangement joins TRBV12-3 or TRBV12-4 to TRBJ2-7, with TRBD1 matching over 10 bases. The CDR3 consists of 14 residues. The DNA for the CDR3 is TGCGCCAGCAGCCCCGGACAGGGGGCCTACGAGCAGTACTTC. Its protein is CASSPGQGAYEQYF.

A few counts support this clonotype. The chain carries TRBV5-1 and TRBJ2-7, with D maybe TRBD1 (6 bases). The CDR3 loop spans 12 amino acids. Trimming removed 1 base at V and 5 bases at J, with 7 bases between. Germline V gene sequence: CDR1 SGHRS, CDR2 YFSETQ. The CDR3 nucleotides read TGCGCCAGCAGCTTGCAGGGGAACGAGCAGTACTTC. Translating it yields CASSLQGNEQYF.

The CDR3 is CSVRGLAYGETQYF. The CDR3 DNA reads as TGCAGTGTCAGAGGGCTAGCTTATGGAGAGACCCAGTACTTC. J is TRBJ2-5 and V is TRBV20-1, with D perhaps matching TRBD2 (5 bases). CDR1 is DFQATT, CDR2 SNEGSKA, per germline (reference sequence). Trimming cost V 7 bases and J 4 bases, with 19 bases left between them. This CDR3 is 14 amino acids long.

This clonotype was counted at least ten times. This chain's CDR3 is CASRPGEAYEQYF. In DNA form, the CDR3 reads TGTGCCAGCAGACCAGGGGAGGCCTACGAGCAGTACTTC. The V and J genes are TRBV12-3 or TRBV12-4 and TRBJ2-7; D tentatively fits TRBD1 or TRBD2 (6 bases each). Trimming removed 6 bases from V and 2 bases from J, with 11 bases in between. CDR3 length: 13 amino acids.

The chain carries TRBV6-5 and TRBJ1-1; D might be TRBD1 (6 bases). With 4 bases removed from V and 1 base from J, the gap between germline ends came to 22 bases. The germline gives CDR1 MNHEY, CDR2 SVGAGI. The CDR3 runs 18 residues. In DNA form, the CDR3 reads TGTGCCAGCAGTTCTCCCGGCAGGGCAGGGGTTTGGAACACTGAAGCTTTCTTT. It codes for CASSSPGRAGVWNTEAFF.

This clonotype has only a few counts. The chain is built from TRBV6-5 and TRBJ2-3; 14 bases line up with TRBD2. The J segment lost 2 bases and the V segment lost 0 bases, leaving 4 bases of the junction unmatched. Germline loops: CDR1 MNHEY, CDR2 SVGAGI. This CDR3 is built from 18 residues. The CDR3 DNA is TGTGCCAGCAGTTACTCCGGACTAGCGGGGGGTTCCACAGATACGCAGTATTTT. Translating gives CASSYSGLAGGSTDTQYF.